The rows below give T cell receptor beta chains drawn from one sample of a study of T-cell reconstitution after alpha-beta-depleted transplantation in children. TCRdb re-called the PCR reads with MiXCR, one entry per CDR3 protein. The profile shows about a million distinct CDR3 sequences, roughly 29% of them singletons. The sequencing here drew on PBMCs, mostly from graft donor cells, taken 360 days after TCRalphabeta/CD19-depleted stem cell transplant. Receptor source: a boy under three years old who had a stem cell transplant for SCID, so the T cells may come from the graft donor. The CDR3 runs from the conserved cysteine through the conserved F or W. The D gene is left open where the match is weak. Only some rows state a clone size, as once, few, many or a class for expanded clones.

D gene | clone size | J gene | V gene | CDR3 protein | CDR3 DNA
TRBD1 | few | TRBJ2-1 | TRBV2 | CARTGSDFYNEQFF | TGTGCCAGGACAGGGTCGGATTTCTACAATGAGCAGTTCTTC
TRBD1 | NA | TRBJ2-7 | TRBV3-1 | CASSQDFGDRAYEQYF | TGTGCCAGCAGCCAAGATTTCGGGGACAGGGCCTACGAGCAGTACTTC
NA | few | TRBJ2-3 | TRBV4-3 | CASSQDGPRGQYF | TGCGCCAGCAGCCAAGATGGGCCAAGAGGGCAGTATTTT
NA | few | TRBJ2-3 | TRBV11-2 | CASSSPGLFTDTQYF | TGTGCCAGCAGCTCGCCGGGACTGTTCACAGATACGCAGTATTTT
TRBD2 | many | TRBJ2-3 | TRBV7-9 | CASSLGAGAADTQYF | TGTGCCAGCAGCTTAGGAGCGGGGGCGGCAGATACGCAGTATTTT
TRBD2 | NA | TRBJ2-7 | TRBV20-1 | CSAVPGAGGPYEQYF | TGCAGTGCTGTCCCAGGAGCGGGGGGTCCCTACGAGCAGTACTTC
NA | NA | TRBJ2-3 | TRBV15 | CATLWRGSSDTQYF | TGTGCCACCCTCTGGAGGGGCTCCTCAGATACGCAGTATTTT
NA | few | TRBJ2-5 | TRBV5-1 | CASSLSSSAWGETQYF | TGCGCCAGCAGTCTTTCTTCATCCGCTTGGGGAGAGACCCAGTACTTC
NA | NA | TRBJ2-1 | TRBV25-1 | CARPTGPIFNEQFF | TGTGCCAGGCCGACAGGTCCTATCTTCAATGAGCAGTTCTTC
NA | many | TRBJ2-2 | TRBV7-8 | CASSSNQRLVKKDF | TGTGCCAGCAGCTCCAACCAGAGACTGGTTAAGAAAGATTTT
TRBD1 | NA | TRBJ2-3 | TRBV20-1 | CSARGTDSTDTQYF | TGCAGTGCCAGAGGGACAGATAGCACAGATACGCAGTATTTT
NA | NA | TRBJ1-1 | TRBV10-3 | CAISESSGITEAFF | TGTGCCATCAGTGAGTCAAGCGGGATAACTGAAGCTTTCTTT
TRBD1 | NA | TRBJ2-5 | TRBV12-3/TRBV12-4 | CASSLGDRGRETQYF | TGTGCCAGCAGTTTAGGGGACAGGGGTAGAGAGACCCAGTACTTC
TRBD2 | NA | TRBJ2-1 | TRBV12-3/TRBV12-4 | CASSFPGGPTYNEQFF | TGTGCCAGCAGTTTCCCGGGGGGGCCAACCTACAATGAGCAGTTCTTC
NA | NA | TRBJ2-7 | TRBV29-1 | CSVARGQTYEQYF | TGCAGCGTTGCGAGGGGACAAACCTACGAGCAGTACTTC
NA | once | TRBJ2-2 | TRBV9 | CASSDPRDDTGELFF | TGTGCCAGCAGCGACCCCAGAGACGACACCGGGGAGCTGTTTTTT
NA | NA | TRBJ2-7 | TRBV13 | CASSPQEAPRLYEQYF | TGTGCCAGCAGCCCCCAGGAGGCCCCCAGACTCTACGAGCAGTACTTC
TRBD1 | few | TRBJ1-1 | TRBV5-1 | CASTLSRDRVGNTEAFF | TGCGCCAGCACCCTATCCCGGGACAGGGTAGGCAACACTGAAGCTTTCTTT
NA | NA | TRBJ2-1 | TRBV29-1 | CSAWGGPSSYNEQFF | TGCAGCGCCTGGGGGGGCCCGAGCTCCTACAATGAGCAGTTCTTC
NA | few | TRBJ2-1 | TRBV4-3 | CASSPHHRRDNEQFF | TGCGCCAGCAGCCCACACCACCGCAGAGACAATGAGCAGTTCTTC
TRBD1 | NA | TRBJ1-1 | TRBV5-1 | CASSSLQGTNTEAFF | TGCGCCAGCAGCTCTTTACAGGGGACGAACACTGAAGCTTTCTTT
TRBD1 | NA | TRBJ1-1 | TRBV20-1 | CSAREAGTGRTEAFF | TGCAGTGCTAGAGAAGCGGGGACAGGGAGAACTGAAGCTTTCTTT
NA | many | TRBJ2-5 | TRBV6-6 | CASSLLAGETQYF | TGTGCCAGCAGTTTGCTAGCCGGGGAGACCCAGTACTTC
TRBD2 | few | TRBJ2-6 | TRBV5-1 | CASSLVGLANLVSGANVLTF | TGCGCCAGCAGCTTGGTGGGACTAGCAAATTTGGTGTCTGGGGCCAACGTCCTGACTTTC
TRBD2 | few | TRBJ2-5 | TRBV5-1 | CASSPSLAGAEETQYF | TGCGCCAGCAGCCCCTCACTAGCGGGGGCCGAAGAGACCCAGTACTTC
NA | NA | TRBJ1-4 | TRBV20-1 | CSARGTSVVEKLFF | TGCAGTGCTAGAGGGACCTCGGTGGTCGAAAAACTGTTTTTT
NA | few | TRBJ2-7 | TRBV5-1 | CASSWAGRTYEQYF | TGCGCCAGCAGCTGGGCTGGGAGGACCTACGAGCAGTACTTC
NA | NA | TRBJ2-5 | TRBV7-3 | CASSLGRMETQYF | TGTGCCAGCAGCTTAGGAAGGATGGAGACCCAGTACTTC
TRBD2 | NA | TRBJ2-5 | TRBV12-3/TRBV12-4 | CASTTSGLAGAQETQYF | TGTGCCAGCACCACTTCGGGACTAGCGGGGGCCCAAGAGACCCAGTACTTC
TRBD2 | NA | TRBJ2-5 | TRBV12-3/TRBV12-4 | CASSVSGGRETQYF | TGTGCCAGCAGCGTTTCTGGCGGGAGGGAGACCCAGTACTTC
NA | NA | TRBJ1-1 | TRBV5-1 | CASSLPGVRLNTEAFF | TGCGCCAGCAGCTTACCGGGGGTTCGGCTGAACACTGAAGCTTTCTTT
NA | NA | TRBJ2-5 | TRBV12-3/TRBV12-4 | CASRGSARPVQETQYF | TGTGCCAGCAGGGGATCGGCACGGCCGGTTCAAGAGACCCAGTACTTC
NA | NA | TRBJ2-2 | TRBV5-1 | CASSPRDRWDGGELFF | TGCGCCAGCAGCCCCCGTGACAGGTGGGATGGCGGGGAGCTGTTTTTT
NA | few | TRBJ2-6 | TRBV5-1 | CASSLWAPGEANVLTF | TGCGCCAGCAGCTTGTGGGCACCCGGGGAGGCCAACGTCCTGACTTTC
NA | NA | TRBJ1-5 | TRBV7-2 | CASGRGISQPQHF | TGTGCCAGCGGTCGCGGGATCAGTCAGCCCCAGCATTTT
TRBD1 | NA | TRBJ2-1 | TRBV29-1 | CSVEGGQEVVGEQFF | TGCAGCGTCGAGGGGGGACAGGAGGTAGTGGGCGAGCAGTTCTTC
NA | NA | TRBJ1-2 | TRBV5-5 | CASSLDPGPPRGYTF | TGTGCCAGCAGCTTGGATCCCGGGCCTCCCAGGGGCTACACCTTC
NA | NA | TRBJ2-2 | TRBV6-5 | CASSYWTGQSNTGELFF | TGTGCCAGCAGTTACTGGACCGGTCAGTCGAACACCGGGGAGCTGTTTTTT
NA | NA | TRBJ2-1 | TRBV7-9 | CASSRGQLYNEQFF | TGTGCCAGCAGCCGAGGGCAGTTGTACAATGAGCAGTTCTTC
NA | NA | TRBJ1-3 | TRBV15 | CATSRDNAGNTIYF | TGTGCCACCAGCAGAGATAACGCTGGAAACACCATATATTTT
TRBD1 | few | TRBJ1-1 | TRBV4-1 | CASSQTDRVDTEAFF | TGCGCCAGCAGCCAAACGGACAGGGTGGACACTGAAGCTTTCTTT
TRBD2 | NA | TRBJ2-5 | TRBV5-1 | CASSLTSGGPGQETQYF | TGCGCCAGCAGCTTGACTAGCGGGGGACCTGGACAAGAGACCCAGTACTTC
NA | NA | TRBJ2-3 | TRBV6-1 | CASSLVGGFSIEDTQYF | TGTGCCAGCAGCCTAGTCGGAGGGTTTAGTATTGAGGATACGCAGTATTTT
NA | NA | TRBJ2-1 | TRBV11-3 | CASSPHGSSGNEQFF | TGTGCCAGCAGCCCCCATGGCAGCTCAGGGAATGAGCAGTTCTTC
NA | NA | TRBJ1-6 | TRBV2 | CASSEALLGQGHNSPLHF | TGTGCCAGCAGTGAAGCGCTTCTGGGGCAGGGCCATAATTCACCCCTCCACTTT
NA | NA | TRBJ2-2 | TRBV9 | CATTVGPTGELFF | TGTGCCACCACTGTAGGGCCCACCGGGGAGCTGTTTTTT
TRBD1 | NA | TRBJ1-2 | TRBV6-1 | CASMWRDRKNYGYTF | TGTGCCAGCATGTGGCGGGACAGAAAAAACTATGGCTACACCTTC
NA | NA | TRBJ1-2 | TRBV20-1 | CSARGHRGYTF | TGCAGTGCCAGAGGGCATAGGGGCTACACCTTC
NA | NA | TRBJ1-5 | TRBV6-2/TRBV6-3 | CASRAGLRERDSNQPQHF | TGTGCCAGCAGAGCCGGACTCCGGGAGAGAGATAGCAATCAGCCCCAGCATTTT
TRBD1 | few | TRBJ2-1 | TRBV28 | CASDRAWDNEQFF | TGTGCCAGCGACAGGGCTTGGGACAATGAGCAGTTCTTC
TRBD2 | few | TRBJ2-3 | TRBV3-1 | CASSQLAGGRQDTQYF | TGTGCCAGCAGCCAGTTAGCGGGGGGGCGACAAGATACGCAGTATTTT
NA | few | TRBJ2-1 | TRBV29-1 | CSVGVLSGLGSYNEQFF | TGCAGCGTTGGGGTCCTATCGGGGTTAGGTTCCTACAATGAGCAGTTCTTC
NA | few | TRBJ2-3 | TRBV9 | CASSVVGSGGSTDTQYF | TGTGCCAGCAGCGTAGTTGGTAGTGGGGGTAGCACAGATACGCAGTATTTT
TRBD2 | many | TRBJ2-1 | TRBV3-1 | CASSPITSGVYNEQFF | TGTGCCAGCAGTCCTATCACTAGCGGGGTCTACAATGAGCAGTTCTTC